The rows below give T cell receptor beta chains drawn from one sample of a study. TCRdb called the 5' RACE reads again in MiXCR, with one record for every CDR3 protein. The sample records about 57,000 distinct CDR3 sequences, less than 30% being singletons. The sequencing input was tumor-infiltrating Tregs sorted from the breast tumor. All receptors derive from a female donor with breast cancer. The CDR3 runs from the conserved cysteine through the conserved F or W. A D gene is named only where the DNA matches it firmly. Expanded clones get a size class; other rows say once, few or many, or leave the size out.

TGTGCCACCAGCAGTACTCGGACAGGGAACGGCAATCAGCCCCAGCATTTT	CATSSTRTGNGNQPQHF	TRBV15	-	TRBD1	TRBJ1-5
TGTGCCAGCAGCCTGGACTTTGGAAACACCATATATTTT	CASSLDFGNTIYF	TRBV5-6	few	-	TRBJ1-3
TGTGCCAGCAGTCTCGGACGGAGCTACGAGCAGTACTTC	CASSLGRSYEQYF	TRBV6-2/TRBV6-3	medium-sized	-	TRBJ2-7
TGCAGTGCAGTCGACAGGGGCACATTCGATGAGCAGTTCTTC	CSAVDRGTFDEQFF	TRBV20-1	few	TRBD1	TRBJ2-1
TGTGCCAGCAGCTCGGACAGGGGTCAGCCCCAGCATTTT	CASSSDRGQPQHF	TRBV6-5	-	TRBD1	TRBJ1-5
TGTGCCAGCAGCCGGCAGGGGGGCTCCTACAATGAGCAGTTCTTC	CASSRQGGSYNEQFF	TRBV3-1	-	-	TRBJ2-1
TGTGCCAGCAGTGTTTCCGACAGGCTTCAAGGGGGATACGAGCAGTACTTC	CASSVSDRLQGGYEQYF	TRBV25-1	-	-	TRBJ2-7
TGTGCCATCAGCCAGTGGGGACAGGGGAACAATGAGCAGTTCTTC	CAISQWGQGNNEQFF	TRBV10-3	many	TRBD1	TRBJ2-1
TGCAGCGTTTCAGGAGGGTCCCGCGAGCAGTACTTC	CSVSGGSREQYF	TRBV29-1	few	-	TRBJ2-7
TGTGCCAGCACCTTGGGAGGGCGAGCTGGGGCCAACGTCCTGACTTTC	CASTLGGRAGANVLTF	TRBV5-6	few	TRBD2	TRBJ2-6
TGTGCCACCAGCAGAGGGGTCAAGTCCTACGAGCAGTACTTC	CATSRGVKSYEQYF	TRBV15	-	-	TRBJ2-7
TGTGCCAGCAGCCTCAGGGCGTACACTGAAGCTTTCTTT	CASSLRAYTEAFF	TRBV7-2	few	-	TRBJ1-1
TGTGCCAGCAGCTTAAACGGGGCTGAAGCTTTCTTT	CASSLNGAEAFF	TRBV7-2	many	-	TRBJ1-1
TGTGCCAGCAGCTCAACCCATGGACGCGGGGGCAATCAGCCCCAGCATTTT	CASSSTHGRGGNQPQHF	TRBV7-2	few	-	TRBJ1-5
TGCGCCAGCAGTGACAGGACGGGTTCCTACGAGCAGTACTTC	CASSDRTGSYEQYF	TRBV5-1	-	-	TRBJ2-7
TGCAGCCAGGGATCGGGAGATACGCAGTATTTT	CSQGSGDTQYF	TRBV29-1	many	-	TRBJ2-3
TGTGCCAGCAGCTTGGGACTAGCGGAACCCTACGAGCAGTACTTC	CASSLGLAEPYEQYF	TRBV9	-	TRBD2	TRBJ2-7
TGTGCCACCAGCAGGTCAGGGGGCCCCCAAGAGACCCAGTACTTC	CATSRSGGPQETQYF	TRBV15	many	TRBD1	TRBJ2-5
TGCGCCAGCAGCGTCGGGACAGGCGAGGGTGAAAAACTGTTTTTT	CASSVGTGEGEKLFF	TRBV5-1	-	TRBD1	TRBJ1-4
TGTGCCAGCAGCCTCAGATCCGGGACTGGGAGCTACGAGCAGTACTTC	CASSLRSGTGSYEQYF	TRBV7-2	many	-	TRBJ2-7
TGTGCCAGCAGCTTAGCGCGGGAATCACCCCTCCACTTT	CASSLARESPLHF	TRBV7-2	-	-	TRBJ1-6
TGCGCCAGCAGCCAAGCTTCTAACCTGCAGTATTTT	CASSQASNLQYF	TRBV4-1	few	-	TRBJ2-3
TGTGCCAGCAGTGAAGCGCCTATAGATACGCAGTATTTT	CASSEAPIDTQYF	TRBV2	-	-	TRBJ2-3